This T cell receptor beta chain was identified in a study of shared clonotypes between healthy human individuals. Findings of the study overall: Compared with clonotypes that all four donors shared, non-shared clonotypes had lower generation probabilities.

With regard to this clone: Its specificity is not known.

Naive CD8 isolation took CD45RO-negative cells positively selected for CCR7 and excluded terminally differentiated effector memory CD45RA+ cells. J lost 4 bases, V lost 5 bases, and 9 bases had no gene match. CDR1 and CDR2 (germline): SEHNR, FQNEAQ (reference sequence). The CDR3 is 17 amino acids. TCRdb's copy holds only in-frame clones and misses some; the assay was immunoSEQ multiplex PCR. The sample lists some 2.1 million clones; about 95% were seen once. The receptor comes from a man aged 18 to 29 in good health. This chain links TRBV7-9 with TRBJ2-5; 14 nucleotides line up with TRBD2. The sample was naive CD8+ T cells sorted from blood. The CDR3 loop is CASSPGLAGGPGETQYF. For the CDR3, the DNA is TGTGCCAGCAGCCCCGGACTAGCGGGGGGACCGGGAGAGACCCAGTACTTC.